Below, 32 T cell receptor beta chains from the same sample are listed, as sequenced in a study of OX40 agonist ivuxolimab in advanced cancers. Generated by immunoSEQ multiplex PCR, the TCRdb table keeps only in-frame clones and is missing some. This sample has some 68,000 clones; about 88% occur once, and the top ten carry around 0.93%. The material was CD4+ or CD8+ T cells sorted from blood, obtained in a trial of the OX40 agonist ivuxolimab. These receptors all come from an adult with an advanced solid tumor such as melanoma, head and neck, liver or kidney cancer.

V and J are TRBV7-2 and TRBJ2-5; the D is unclear. V was trimmed by 5 bases and J by 2 bases, leaving 9 bases between them. The length of the CDR3 is 13 residues. Germline V lookup: CDR1 SGHTA, CDR2 FQGNSA. CDR3 amino acids: CASSPQAQETQYF. Here the CDR3 DNA reads TGTGCCAGCAGCCCGCAGGCTCAAGAGACCCAGTACTTC.

This clone was seen once. The rearrangement uses TRBV6-1 and TRBJ2-7; no clear D. V lost 7 bases to trimming and J lost 2 bases, with 6 bases between them. This CDR3 has 11 residues. Germline values: CDR1 MNHNS, CDR2 SASEGT. CDR3 nucleotides: TGTGCCAGCACTGGGGCCTACGAGCAGTACTTC. This gives the protein CASTGAYEQYF.

This chain links TRBV11-2 with TRBJ2-2; the D is unclear. Germline-derived CDR1 and CDR2 are SGHAT and FQNNGV. Trimming shortened V by 7 bases and J by 6 bases, and 9 bases separated the two germline ends. The CDR3 contains 12 residues. The CDR3 loop is CASTRTSGELFF. CDR3 DNA sequence: TGTGCCAGCACCCGTACATCCGGGGAGCTGTTTTTT. Full variable domain (rest looked up from reference TRBV11-2 and TRBJ2-2): EAGVAQSPRYKIIEKRQSVAFWCNPISGHATLYWYQQILGQGPKLLIQFQNNGVVDDSQLPKDRFSAERLKGVDSTLKIQPAKLEDSAVYLCASTRTSGELFFGEGSRLTVL.

This clone was picked up one time. V is TRBV19 and J is TRBJ1-5; D might be TRBD1 (5 bases). V was trimmed by 4 bases and J by 1 base, leaving 11 bases between them. This CDR3 comprises 15 residues. CDR1 LNHDA and CDR2 SQIVND come from the germline V gene (reference sequence). CDR3 protein: CASSRGTVSNQPQHF. As DNA, the CDR3 is TGTGCCAGTAGTAGGGGGACGGTCAGCAATCAGCCCCAGCATTTT.

The chain carries TRBV7-9 and TRBJ1-1; D is ambiguous. The CDR3 covers 13 residues. Trimming shortened V by 3 bases and J by 4 bases, and 9 bases separated the two germline ends. CDR1 and CDR2 from the germline V gene are SEHNR and FQNEAQ (reference sequence). CDR3 in DNA: TGTGCCAGCAGCTTGCAGGAAGGCACTGAAGCTTTCTTT. It is translated as CASSLQEGTEAFF. Supplemented by reference TRBV7-9 and TRBJ1-1, the full variable domain reads DTGVSQNPRHKITKRGQNVTFRCDPISEHNRLYWYRQTLGQGPEFLTYFQNEAQLEKSRLLSDRFSAERPKGSFSTLEIQRTEQGDSAMYLCASSLQEGTEAFFGQGTRLTVV.

V gene TRBV4-1 combines with J gene TRBJ2-1; D gene unclear. Trimming stripped 0 bases from V and 2 bases from J, with 11 bases between. In germline, CDR1 is MGHRA, CDR2 YSYEKL. The CDR3 spans 16 residues. The CDR3, as DNA: TGCGCCAGCAGCCAAGATCGGGTAGCTACCTACAATGAGCAGTTCTTC. Its protein product is CASSQDRVATYNEQFF.

The chain recombines TRBV11-2 with TRBJ2-5; 10 positions agree with TRBD2. Germline lookup yields CDR1 SGHAT and CDR2 FQNNGV. CDR3 length: 16 amino acids. With 5 bases clipped from V and 1 base from J, the junction kept 7 bases outside the gene matches. The CDR3 here is CASSQYSGRSQETQYF. CDR3 DNA sequence: TGTGCCAGCAGCCAATATAGCGGGAGGAGCCAAGAGACCCAGTACTTC.

This chain joins TRBV2 and TRBJ1-6; D remains unclear. This CDR3 is built from 13 residues. V gave up 3 bases and J gave up 10 bases, with 10 bases separating them. Germline V lookup: CDR1 SNHLY, CDR2 FYNNEI. This CDR3 reads CASSDEVNSPLHF. The DNA of the CDR3 is TGTGCCAGCAGTGACGAGGTAAACTCACCCCTCCACTTT.

The rearrangement uses TRBV5-5 and TRBJ1-4, with 10 bases that match TRBD1. V gave up 0 bases and J gave up 7 bases; unmatched junction bases: 3. This CDR3 has 15 amino acids. The germline V gene has CDR1 SGHKS and CDR2 YYEKEE (reference sequence). CDR3 coding DNA: TGTGCCAGCAGCTTGGAAGGGACAGGGGCTGAAAAACTGTTTTTT. This gives the protein CASSLEGTGAEKLFF.

This clone was seen once. A junction end diverges from the germline sequence, so it may reflect a read error. The chain employs TRBV11-3 and TRBJ2-7, with D unresolved. CDR1 and CDR2 (germline): SGHNT, YENEEA. The CDR3 runs to 11 residues. CDR3 loop: CASSPSDEQYF. CDR3 coding DNA: TGTGCCAGCAGCCCCTCCGACGAGCAGTACTTC.

The V and J genes are TRBV7-9 and TRBJ2-3, with 11 bases lining up with TRBD2. CDR3 length: 17 amino acids. V trimming: 4 bases; J trimming: 5 bases; junction bases outside the gene matches: 11. Germline values: CDR1 SEHNR, CDR2 FQNEAQ (reference sequence). The CDR3 DNA follows: TGTGCCAGCAGCTCTCTACTAGCGGGGGTAAGGAGAGATACGCAGTATTTT. Its translation is CASSSLLAGVRRDTQYF.

Here the CDR3 DNA reads TGTGCCAGCTTGGGGGCCGAATTCACTGAAGCTTTCTTT. As protein: CASLGAEFTEAFF. The chain has TRBV25-1 and TRBJ1-1, with D possibly matching TRBD1 (6 bases). Germline values: CDR1 MGHDK, CDR2 SYGVNS. This CDR3 has 13 residues. V was cut by 8 bases and J by 4 bases, with 14 bases left in between.

V is TRBV6-1 and J is TRBJ2-2, with unresolved D. This CDR3 has 13 residues. CDR1 and CDR2 (germline): MNHNS, SASEGT. V lost 1 base and J lost 3, with 3 bases in between. The CDR3 protein is CASSEGHTGELFF. CDR3 in DNA: TGTGCCAGCAGTGAAGGGCACACCGGGGAGCTGTTTTTT.

This clone has a handful of counts. This chain uses TRBV6-1 with TRBJ1-1; D possibly corresponds to TRBD1 (6 bases). The CDR3 has 15 residues. The V gene's germline CDR1 is MNHNS and CDR2 SASEGT. V was shortened by 3 bases and J by 5 bases, with 16 bases between the two germline ends. The CDR3 DNA follows: TGTGCCAGCAGTGACAGGGGCACCGGAGGTACTGAAGCTTTCTTT. Its translation: CASSDRGTGGTEAFF.

This clone was counted a few times. The rearrangement joins TRBV6-1 to TRBJ1-3, with a possible D match to TRBD1 (5 bases). The CDR3 length is 12 residues. Trimming took off 6 bases at V and 4 bases at J, with 7 bases between the two ends. Germline V gene sequence: CDR1 MNHNS, CDR2 SASEGT. The CDR3 DNA is TGTGCCAGCAGGGGGCAAGGAAACACCATATATTTT. Translation gives CASRGQGNTIYF.

This rearrangement joins TRBV28 to TRBJ2-4, with TRBD2 matching 8 bases. V trimming: 4 bases; J trimming: 6 bases; junction bases outside the gene matches: 5. CDR1 is MDHEN and CDR2 is SYDVKM in the germline V gene. This CDR3 region has 14 residues. The CDR3 DNA is TGTGCCAGCAGTTCGGGAGGGGGGGTAAACATTCAGTACTTC. Translated, it gives CASSSGGGVNIQYF.

This clone was counted a single time. The chain couples TRBV18 to TRBJ2-3, with 7 bases that match TRBD1. V shed 2 bases, J shed 1 base, and the junction held 3 bases outside the gene matches. The CDR3 is 15 residues long. The V gene's germline CDR1 is KGHSH and CDR2 LQKENI. Here the CDR3 reads CASSPTGQGTDTQYF. CDR3 nucleotide sequence: TGTGCCAGCTCACCAACAGGACAGGGCACAGATACGCAGTATTTT. The full variable domain, completed using reference TRBV18 and TRBJ2-3, is NAGVMQNPRHLVRRRGQEARLRCSPMKGHSHVYWYRQLPEEGLKFMVYLQKENIIDESGMPKERFSAEFPKEGPSILRIQQVVRGDSAAYFCASSPTGQGTDTQYFGPGTRLTVL.

The rearrangement uses TRBV19 and TRBJ1-1; 9 nucleotides line up with TRBD1. V was clipped by 1 base and J by 6 bases; unmatched bases: 3. Germline-derived CDR1 and CDR2 are LNHDA and SQIVND (reference sequence). The CDR3 covers 14 residues. DNA of the CDR3: TGTGCCAGTAGTATAGTACAGGGGGCCGCTGAAGCTTTCTTT. Translating gives CASSIVQGAAEAFF.

This rearrangement joins TRBV11-3 to TRBJ1-1, with 8 bases lining up with TRBD1. CDR1 is SGHNT and CDR2 is YENEEA in the germline V gene. V was clipped by 6 bases and J by 3 bases; unmatched bases: 6. The CDR3 consists of 14 residues. DNA for the CDR3: TGTGCCAGCAGTAAGGACAGGGAACACACTGAAGCTTTCTTT. It yields the protein CASSKDREHTEAFF.

The rearrangement uses TRBV7-9 and TRBJ1-2; a weak D match, TRBD1 (5 bases). V gave up 1 base and J gave up 4 bases, with 7 bases separating them. This CDR3 contains 13 residues. The germline V gene encodes CDR1 SEHNR and CDR2 FQNEAQ (reference sequence). Here the CDR3 DNA reads TGTGCCAGCAGCTTAGGAGGGGTCTATGGCTACACCTTC. Translated, it gives CASSLGGVYGYTF.

The J gene is TRBJ1-2, the V gene TRBV7-2; 8 bases map to TRBD1. The CDR3 consists of 14 residues. V gave up 5 bases and J gave up 6 bases; unmatched junction bases: 8. Per the germline V gene, CDR1 is SGHTA and CDR2 is FQGNSA. As DNA, the CDR3 is TGTGCCAGCAGCCCCCAGGGGGCGTCCGATGGCTACACCTTC. This translates into CASSPQGASDGYTF.

The chain couples TRBV6-5 to TRBJ2-1; 10 bases are a match to TRBD1. Germline CDR1 is MNHEY and CDR2 is SVGAGI. The V and J ends lost 1 base and 7 bases, in that order; junction bases with no gene match: 4. The CDR3 has 15 residues. The CDR3 coding sequence is TGTGCCAGCAGTTACTATGGGACAGGGGTAAATGAGCAGTTCTTC. Protein sequence: CASSYYGTGVNEQFF.

This chain connects TRBV7-2 to TRBJ2-2; TRBD2 is a possible D gene (5 bases). Trimming pared 6 bases from V and 6 bases from J, leaving 11 bases between. This CDR3 spans 13 amino acids. Germline V gene data show CDR1 as SGHTA and CDR2 as FQGNSA. CDR3 sequence: CASRRDSSGELFF. As DNA, the CDR3 is TGTGCCAGCAGACGGGATAGTTCCGGGGAGCTGTTTTTT.

The chain has TRBV6-5 and TRBJ2-5, with D possibly TRBD1 on 6 matching bases. This CDR3 contains 15 residues. The V end lost 7 bases, the J end lost 3 bases, and 18 bases lay between the germline ends. Germline CDR1 is MNHEY and CDR2 is SVGAGI. CDR3 amino acids: CASTRDPKGEETQYF. The CDR3 nucleotides read TGTGCCAGCACCAGGGACCCAAAGGGGGAAGAGACCCAGTACTTC.

The chain links TRBV5-5 to TRBJ2-7, with D tentatively TRBD2 (6 bases). The CDR3 contains 15 residues. The V gene's germline CDR1 is SGHKS and CDR2 YYEKEE (reference sequence). V lost 2 bases and J lost 3, with 15 bases in between. CDR3 protein: CASSFLPGLHYEQYF. CDR3 DNA: TGTGCCAGCAGCTTTTTGCCGGGACTGCACTACGAGCAGTACTTC.

This clone has a single count. This rearrangement joins TRBV7-9 to TRBJ1-3; D remains ambiguous. V lost 5 bases to trimming and J lost 0 bases, with 5 bases between them. The CDR3 consists of 13 residues. Germline V lookup: CDR1 SEHNR, CDR2 FQNEAQ (reference sequence). DNA of the CDR3: TGTGCCAGCAGCCGGGACTCTGGAAACACCATATATTTT. This encodes CASSRDSGNTIYF.

This rearrangement joins TRBV5-1 to TRBJ2-7, with TRBD2 matching over 11 bases. V shed 6 bases and J 3 bases; nucleotides not matched to a gene: 2. Germline lookup yields CDR1 SGHRS and CDR2 YFSETQ. The CDR3 runs to 13 residues. This chain's CDR3 is CASTGTSGYEQYF. CDR3 DNA sequence: TGCGCCAGCACAGGGACTAGCGGCTACGAGCAGTACTTC.

The chain couples TRBV28 to TRBJ2-5, with 7 bases fitting TRBD1. The length of the CDR3 is 14 residues. V dropped 0 bases and J dropped 6; count of bases not matched to a gene: 4. Looked up from germline, CDR1 is MDHEN and CDR2 is SYDVKM. CDR3 DNA: TGTGCCAGCAGTTTATGGACAGGGAGAAAGACCCAGTACTTC. This gives the protein CASSLWTGRKTQYF.

The chain uses TRBV29-1 and TRBJ1-2, with D hard to call. Deletions cut 0 bases from V and 6 bases from J, with 5 bases between. The V gene's germline CDR1 is SQVTM and CDR2 ANQGSEA. The CDR3 totals 11 residues. DNA for the CDR3: TGCAGCGTTGAAGATCGGAATGGCTACACCTTC. Protein sequence: CSVEDRNGYTF.

V usage is TRBV10-3 and J usage is TRBJ2-1; 7 bases are shared with TRBD2. The CDR3 consists of 15 residues. V trimming: 4 bases; J trimming: 3 bases; junction bases outside the gene matches: 6. Looked up from germline, CDR1 is ENHRY and CDR2 is SYGVKD. CDR3: CAISVAGEDYNEQFF. CDR3 coding DNA: TGTGCCATCAGTGTAGCGGGTGAGGACTACAATGAGCAGTTCTTC.

The rearrangement joins TRBV12-5 to TRBJ2-7; the D is unclear. V lost 7 bases to trimming and J lost 1 base, with 14 bases between them. CDR1 is LGHNT and CDR2 is FRNRAP in the germline V gene. This CDR3 has 14 amino acids. In DNA form, the CDR3 reads TGTGCTAGTGCCCTAGACTCTGGGTCCTACGAGCAGTACTTC. As protein: CASALDSGSYEQYF.

This rearrangement joins TRBV7-2 to TRBJ2-7; D is possibly TRBD2 (6 bases). The CDR3 is 13 residues long. Germline CDR1 is SGHTA and CDR2 is FQGNSA. The germline V and J ends were trimmed by 5 bases and 2 bases, with 10 bases remaining between them. CDR3 residues: CASSQGTAYEQYF. CDR3 DNA sequence: TGTGCCAGCAGCCAAGGGACTGCCTACGAGCAGTACTTC.